This T cell receptor (beta chain) appears in the sequencing data of a study of CD8+ T cells in alopecia areata. Study background: Treated patients were given oral tofacitinib, which was dosed at 5 to 10 mg twice daily. The study's findings and limits: TCR sharing across patients was less clear than in mice, possibly HLA-related. It was lesional scalp, especially alopecia totalis/universalis, that showed higher clonality than normal scalp.

Trimming pared 4 bases from V and 5 bases from J, leaving 12 bases between. Germline V CDR1 and CDR2: SGHRS, YFSETQ. The CDR3 spans 13 residues. Noted treatment: oral pan-JAK inhibitor, 5-10 mg twice daily. RNA was extracted and reverse transcribed into cDNA as the sequencing template. TCRdb keeps only in-frame clones here, not all; method: immunoSEQ multiplex PCR. In the table there are 210,000 or so clones, around 66% of which are singletons. Comments on this clone: Its target is unknown.

The sequence derives from a human donor with alopecia areata. The chain joins TRBV5-1 to TRBJ1-1; D call uncertain. The sample in question was CD4+ T cells sorted from blood, obtained around week 44, from a patient treated with tofacitinib. Here the CDR3 DNA reads TGCGCCAGCAGCCCTGAGGGCATAACTGAAGCTTTCTTT. The encoded protein is CASSPEGITEAFF. Combining the CDR3 with reference TRBV5-1 and TRBJ1-1 gives the whole variable domain KAGVTQTPRYLIKTRGQQVTLSCSPISGHRSVSWYQQTPGQGLQFLFEYFSETQRNKGNFPGRFSGRQFSNSRSEMNVSTLELGDSALYLCASSPEGITEAFFGQGTRLTVV.